A selection of T cell receptor beta chains follows, all from one sample in a study of blood T cell repertoires in COVID-19. Sequencing used immunoSEQ multiplex PCR; TCRdb keeps in-frame clones, though not all of them. The sample has 100,000 to 150,000 clones; more than 70% are singletons. The sequencing input was peripheral blood. The receptors were gathered from a human donor in a cohort sampled during active COVID-19. Each CDR3 is given with its conserved first and last residue. The D gene is left open where the match is weak. Not every row has a clone size; where given, it reads once, few, many or a size class.

v_gene	abundance	d_gene	j_gene	CDR3aa	CDR3nt
TRBV30	.	TRBD2	TRBJ2-1	CAWSVLGLEDEQFF	TGTGCCTGGAGTGTGTTAGGACTAGAGGATGAGCAGTTCTTC
TRBV25-1	.	.	TRBJ2-1	CASMKGLPGNEQFF	TGTGCCAGCATGAAAGGACTCCCGGGCAATGAGCAGTTCTTC
TRBV7-3	.	.	TRBJ2-3	CASSHKPVGVTSTDTQYF	TGTGCCAGCAGCCACAAACCGGTTGGAGTAACTAGCACAGATACGCAGTATTTT
TRBV5-6	.	TRBD2	TRBJ2-1	CASSLPGLADPNEQFF	TGTGCCAGCAGCCTCCCGGGACTAGCGGACCCCAATGAGCAGTTCTTC
TRBV5-6	few	TRBD1	TRBJ2-3	CASSLGTVPSTDTQYF	TGTGCCAGCAGCTTAGGGACAGTCCCTAGCACAGATACGCAGTATTTT
TRBV5-1	.	.	TRBJ2-1	CASSLGLGFVYEQFF	TGCGCCAGCAGCTTGGGACTAGGATTCGTATATGAGCAGTTCTTC
TRBV11-2	.	.	TRBJ2-5	CASSLGDSQETQYF	TGTGCCAGCAGCTTAGGAGACAGCCAAGAGACCCAGTACTTC
TRBV6-5	.	TRBD2	TRBJ2-1	CASRRLAGGNNEQFF	TGTGCCAGCAGGAGGCTAGCGGGAGGTAACAATGAGCAGTTCTTC
TRBV7-2	.	TRBD2	TRBJ2-3	CASSPQAGGGTDTQYF	TGTGCCAGCAGCCCGCAAGCGGGAGGTGGCACAGATACGCAGTATTTT
TRBV11-2	.	TRBD1	TRBJ1-2	CASSLWTGKNYGYTF	TGTGCCAGCAGCCTTTGGACAGGGAAGAACTATGGCTACACCTTC
TRBV6-5	.	.	TRBJ1-1	CASSLNKAFF	TGTGCCAGCAGTTTGAACAAAGCTTTCTTT
TRBV5-1	.	.	TRBJ1-1	CASNRERGMNTEAFF	TGCGCCAGCAACAGGGAAAGGGGGATGAACACTGAAGCTTTCTTT
TRBV2	.	.	TRBJ2-2	CAGSGDYTGELFF	TGTGCCGGATCCGGGGACTACACCGGGGAGCTGTTTTTT
TRBV3-1/TRBV3-2	.	TRBD2	TRBJ2-1	CASSQRTGAGSGRSNEQFF	TGTGCCAGCAGCCAGCGGACAGGAGCGGGAAGCGGGAGGAGTAATGAGCAGTTCTTC
TRBV3-1/TRBV3-2	.	TRBD2	TRBJ2-5	CASSQPLGRERSTRETQYF	TGTGCCAGCAGCCAACCCTTGGGGCGGGAGAGGTCAACTAGAGAGACCCAGTACTTC
TRBV7-9	once	TRBD2	TRBJ2-1	CASSFSGRAGEQFF	TGTGCCAGCAGTTTTAGCGGGAGGGCCGGTGAGCAGTTCTTC
TRBV4-3	.	TRBD2	TRBJ2-1	CASSQDLGTSGSREQFF	TGCGCCAGCAGCCAAGATTTAGGGACTAGCGGGAGTAGGGAGCAGTTCTTC
TRBV4-3	.	.	TRBJ2-2	CASSPLTGELFF	TGCGCCAGCAGCCCGTTGACCGGGGAGCTGTTTTTT
TRBV28	.	.	TRBJ2-7	CASREAGIEYF	TGTGCCAGCAGGGAGGCTGGGATAGAGTACTTC
TRBV5-1	once	.	TRBJ2-1	CASSPTWSSYNEQFF	TGCGCCAGCAGCCCCACCTGGAGCTCCTACAATGAGCAGTTCTTC
TRBV7-6	.	.	TRBJ1-1	CASSLVGNTEAFF	TGTGCCAGCAGCTTAGTCGGGAACACTGAAGCTTTCTTT
TRBV10-2	.	TRBD1	TRBJ1-5	CASRDRGGNQPQHF	TGCGCCAGCAGAGACAGGGGAGGCAATCAGCCCCAGCATTTT
TRBV5-4	.	.	TRBJ2-3	CASSLARVQGRDTQYF	TGTGCCAGCAGCTTGGCTAGGGTACAGGGCCGAGATACGCAGTATTTT
TRBV6-6	.	TRBD2	TRBJ2-3	CASSLAGGTDTQYF	TGTGCCAGCAGTCTAGCGGGAGGCACAGATACGCAGTATTTT
TRBV5-6	.	TRBD2	TRBJ2-3	CASSLWTSGSWGTDTQYF	TGTGCCAGCAGCTTGTGGACTAGCGGGAGTTGGGGCACAGATACGCAGTATTTT
TRBV4-2	.	.	TRBJ1-1	CASSQDGGVGLTEAFF	TGTGCCAGCAGCCAAGATGGGGGGGTAGGGCTCACTGAAGCTTTCTTT
TRBV7-3	.	TRBD1	TRBJ2-3	CASSDRGGTDTQYF	TGTGCCAGCAGCGACAGGGGAGGCACAGATACGCAGTATTTT
TRBV30	.	TRBD2	TRBJ2-1	CAWIIRGRTYNEQFF	TGTGCCTGGATTATTCGCGGGAGGACCTACAATGAGCAGTTCTTC
TRBV30	.	.	TRBJ2-2	CAWSGGYTGELFF	TGTGCCTGGAGTGGAGGGTACACCGGGGAGCTGTTTTTT
TRBV27	.	TRBD1	TRBJ2-1	CASSRMGQGSQSLFF	TGTGCCAGCTCCCGCATGGGACAGGGGTCCCAAAGTCTGTTCTTC
TRBV5-6	.	.	TRBJ2-7	CAKIRNISYEQYF	TGTGCCAAAATCAGGAATATCTCCTACGAGCAGTACTTC
TRBV5-1	.	.	TRBJ2-7	CASRHGLETYEQYF	TGCGCCAGCAGGCATGGACTGGAGACCTACGAGCAGTACTTC
TRBV5-1	.	TRBD2	TRBJ2-2	CASSLVLGRGGTGELFF	TGCGCCAGCAGCTTGGTACTCGGGAGGGGTGGAACCGGGGAGCTGTTTTTT
TRBV7-8	once	.	TRBJ2-7	CASSSVPSEQYF	TGTGCCAGCAGCTCCGTCCCCTCCGAGCAGTACTTC
TRBV6-5	.	TRBD1	TRBJ1-5	CASSSRTGHSNQPQHF	TGTGCCAGCAGTTCTAGGACAGGCCATAGCAATCAGCCCCAGCATTTT
TRBV13	.	TRBD2	TRBJ2-5	CASSRGGAGPETQYF	TGTGCCAGCAGCCGGGGAGGGGCAGGGCCAGAGACCCAGTACTTC
TRBV7-2	.	.	TRBJ2-7	CASTGMREIFYEQYF	TGTGCCAGCACCGGTATGAGGGAGATATTCTACGAGCAGTACTTC
TRBV4-1	.	TRBD2	TRBJ2-1	CASSQGAGPYNEQFF	TGCGCCAGCAGCCAAGGAGCGGGGCCCTACAATGAGCAGTTCTTC
TRBV30	once	TRBD2	TRBJ2-7	CAWSVLNGLAGGGQYF	TGTGCCTGGAGTGTACTAAACGGACTAGCGGGAGGCGGGCAGTACTTC
TRBV18	.	TRBD1	TRBJ1-5	CASSPTDRAQPQHF	TGTGCCAGCTCACCTACGGACAGGGCTCAGCCCCAGCATTTT
TRBV11-2	.	TRBD1	TRBJ2-3	CASSYDRGHNTDTQYF	TGTGCCAGCAGCTATGACAGGGGGCATAACACAGATACGCAGTATTTT
TRBV19	.	.	TRBJ2-1	CASRYRGRSTGGPYNEQFF	TGTGCCAGTAGGTATAGGGGGCGGTCTACCGGGGGACCCTACAATGAGCAGTTCTTC
TRBV6-5	.	.	TRBJ1-1	CASERNTEAFF	TGTGCCAGCGAGCGGAACACTGAAGCTTTCTTT
TRBV15	.	TRBD1	TRBJ1-2	CATSRGDRVGYGYTF	TGTGCCACCAGCAGAGGGGACAGGGTAGGGTATGGCTACACCTTC
TRBV28	.	.	TRBJ2-1	CASESSYNEQFF	TGTGCCAGCGAGAGCTCCTACAATGAGCAGTTCTTC
TRBV7-9	.	TRBD2	TRBJ2-3	CASLLITGRAGIDTQYF	TGTGCCAGCCTCCTCATTACCGGGAGGGCCGGGATAGATACGCAGTATTTT
TRBV10-1	once	.	TRBJ2-1	CASSDSSTDWSKQFF	TGCGCCAGCAGTGACTCCTCAACGGACTGGTCTAAACAGTTCTTC
TRBV10-3	.	.	TRBJ2-5	CAISESLPRNSQYF	TGTGCCATCAGTGAGTCGTTGCCACGAAACAGTCAGTACTTC
TRBV10-1	.	TRBD1	TRBJ1-3	CASSENRGHDSGNTIYF	TGCGCCAGCAGTGAGAACAGGGGACACGACTCTGGAAACACCATATATTTT